Each of the 12 T cell receptor beta chains below was sequenced from the same sample in a study of control samples from healthy donors and cancer patients. Repertoires were generated with immunoSEQ multiplex PCR, while TCRdb's copy carries only in-frame clones and drops some. The sample lists 230,000 or so clones; around 94% were seen once. Material: blood. The source is a man between 50 and 59 years old in good health.

V gene TRBV27 combines with J gene TRBJ1-3; D remains unclear. V was pared by 5 bases and J by 4 bases, with 12 bases between. CDR3 length equals 14 residues. CDR1 and CDR2 (germline): MNHEY, SMNVEV (reference sequence). The CDR3 sequence: CASSLHLGGNTIYF. CDR3 in DNA: TGTGCCAGCAGTCTCCATCTGGGAGGAAACACCATATATTTT.

The chain joins TRBV18 to TRBJ2-7; TRBD2 aligns across 7 bases. The CDR3 has 14 residues. Germline assignment: CDR1 KGHSH and CDR2 LQKENI. V lost 6 bases to trimming and J lost 6 bases; unmatched junction nucleotides: 11. This CDR3 reads CASSSSGGTGEQYV. The CDR3 DNA sequence: TGTGCCAGCTCCTCTAGCGGAGGAACGGGCGAGCAGTACGTC.

This rearrangement joins TRBV20-1 to TRBJ2-7; D call uncertain. The CDR3 extends over 15 amino acids. V was clipped by 3 bases and J by 2 bases, with 17 bases between them. CDR1 is DFQATT, CDR2 SNEGSKA, per germline (reference sequence). CDR3 region: CSASQERMGTYEQYV. In DNA, the CDR3 is TGCAGTGCTAGTCAAGAACGGATGGGGACCTACGAGCAGTACGTC.

In this sample, this clone turned up once. The V gene is TRBV24-1, the J gene TRBJ1-3, with D uncertain. Looked up from germline, CDR1 is KGHDR and CDR2 is SFDVKD. V was cut by 3 bases and J by 0 bases, with 8 bases left in between. The CDR3 has 15 amino acids. The CDR3 sequence is CATSDARASGNTIYF. DNA for the CDR3: TGTGCCACCAGTGATGCCAGAGCCTCTGGAAACACCATATATTTT.

V usage is TRBV18 and J usage is TRBJ1-2; maybe TRBD1 (6 bases). Between the trimmed V and J ends, which lost 2 bases and 5 bases, there was a span of 15 bases. The CDR3 covers 15 residues. The germline CDR1 and CDR2 sequences are KGHSH and LQKENI. CDR3 bases: TGTGCCAGCTCACCATTAAGGAAGGGGGAATATGGCTACACCTTC. Protein sequence: CASSPLRKGEYGYTF.

V gene TRBV5-1 combines with J gene TRBJ2-1, with a weak D call TRBD1 (6 bases). This CDR3 comprises 13 residues. Germline-derived CDR1 and CDR2 are SGHRS and YFSETQ. V was shortened by 3 bases and J by 7 bases, with 11 bases between the two germline ends. This chain's CDR3 is CASSSGTPNEQFF. The CDR3, as DNA: TGCGCCAGCAGCTCCGGGACACCGAATGAGCAGTTCTTC.

In its sample, this clone was seen a few times. Other DNA sequences in the sample encode the same CDR3. The V call is TRBV18, the J call TRBJ2-3; D gene uncertain. V shed 3 bases and J shed 4 bases, with 5 bases lying between them. Germline lookup yields CDR1 KGHSH and CDR2 LQKENI. CDR3 size: 12 residues. The chain's CDR3 is CASSPKADTQYF. CDR3 coding DNA: TGTGCCAGCTCACCGAAGGCAGATACGCAGTATTTT.

The chain combines TRBV24-1 with TRBJ2-2; TRBD2 matches 7 bases. V shed 4 bases and J 3 bases; nucleotides not matched to a gene: 10. Germline V gene data show CDR1 as KGHDR and CDR2 as SFDVKD. The CDR3 totals 17 residues. CDR3 amino acids: CATSDPSGGIYTGELFF. Here the CDR3 DNA reads TGTGCCACCAGTGACCCTTCGGGGGGTATTTACACCGGGGAGCTGTTTTTT.

About this clone itself: One junction end does not reproduce the germline sequence, and a read error may be involved. The rearrangement uses TRBV9 and TRBJ2-2, with D possibly being TRBD1 (6 bases). The CDR3 spans 15 residues. The V gene's germline CDR1 is SGDLS and CDR2 YYNGEE. Here the CDR3 DNA reads TGTGCCACCAGCAGGGGCACCGCGAACACCGGGGAGCTGTTTTTT. Its translation is CATSRGTANTGELFF.

This clone was detected once. The chain joins TRBV5-1 to TRBJ2-7; the D gene is possibly TRBD1 (7 bases). V lost 2 bases, J lost 6 bases, and 18 bases lay in between. CDR3 length: 15 residues. CDR1 and CDR2 from the germline V gene are SGHRS and YFSETQ. CDR3 bases: TGCGCCAGCAGCTTTAAGCTATCTCAGGGGGGCGAGCAGTACTTC. Protein product: CASSFKLSQGGEQYF.

This CDR3 is CASSQTGFSSGYTF. CDR3 coding DNA: TGTGCCAGCAGCCAAACAGGTTTCTCTAGTGGCTACACCTTC. The chain couples TRBV3-1 (or the pseudogene TRBV3-2) to TRBJ1-2, with a tentative D call TRBD1 (5 bases). Germline CDR1 LGHDT, CDR2 YNNKEL (reference sequence). This CDR3 contains 14 residues. V was cut by 2 bases and J by 7 bases, with 14 bases left in between.

V usage is TRBV18 and J usage is TRBJ1-2; 7 bases agree with TRBD1. The germline CDR1 and CDR2 sequences are KGHSH and LQKENI. The CDR3 spans 14 residues. V lost 3 bases to trimming and J lost 5 bases; unmatched junction nucleotides: 6. This chain's CDR3 is CASSPWGTEYGYTF. The DNA for the CDR3 is TGTGCCAGCTCACCCTGGGGGACAGAATATGGCTACACCTTC.